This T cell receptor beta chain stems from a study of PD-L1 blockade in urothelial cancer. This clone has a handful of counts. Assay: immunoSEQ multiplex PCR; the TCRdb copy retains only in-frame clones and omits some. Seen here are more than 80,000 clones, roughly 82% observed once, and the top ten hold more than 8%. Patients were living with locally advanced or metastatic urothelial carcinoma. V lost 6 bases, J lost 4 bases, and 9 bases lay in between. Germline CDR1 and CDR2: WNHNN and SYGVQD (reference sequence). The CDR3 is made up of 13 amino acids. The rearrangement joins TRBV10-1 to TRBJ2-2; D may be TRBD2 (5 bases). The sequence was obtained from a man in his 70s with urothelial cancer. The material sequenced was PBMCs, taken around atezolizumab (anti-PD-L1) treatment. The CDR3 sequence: CASRRGSTGELFF. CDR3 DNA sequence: TGCGCCAGCAGGAGAGGGAGCACCGGGGAGCTGTTTTTT.